This T cell receptor (beta chain) derives from a study of blood T cell repertoires in COVID-19. At the level of the study: Sources were T cells, B-cell-depleted T cells, or PBMCs; the material itself was cDNA or gDNA.

Sequencing was performed with immunoSEQ multiplex PCR; in TCRdb, only in-frame clones are kept and a portion is missing. The repertoire holds about 200,000 clones, with more than 75% as singletons. The CDR3 covers 12 residues. From germline, CDR1 is MNHEY and CDR2 SVGEGT. The ends were cut back, 4 bases at V and 12 bases at J, with 15 bases in the middle. The rearrangement links TRBV6-2 or TRBV6-3 to TRBJ2-5, with D possibly being TRBD2 (6 bases). Material for sequencing was peripheral blood. The TCR originated in a woman of 80 years or more with COVID-19, enrolled during active disease. CDR3 nucleotide sequence: TGTGCCAGCAGTTCATCGACGGGGGTTAAGTACTTC. It encodes CASSSSTGVKYF.